This TCR beta chain was identified in a study of cytomegalovirus exposure and HLA in healthy donors. Across the whole study: Counted in an early data release were 85 million or so unique TCRs from HLA-typed donors.

PCR was performed using 60 Vbeta and 13 Jbeta primers. TCRdb's copy holds only in-frame clones and misses some; the assay was immunoSEQ multiplex PCR. This table holds 65,000 to 85,000 clones. CDR3 length: 12 residues. J gave up 11 bases and V 4 bases, and 6 bases lay outside the gene matches. Germline CDR1 and CDR2: KGHSH and LQKENI. The chain employs TRBV18 and TRBJ1-1; 8 bases agree with TRBD1. The sample consisted of PBMCs. This sequence originates from a young woman in good health and CMV-seronegative. CDR3: CASSQDRVGAFF. The CDR3 region has the DNA TGTGCCAGCTCACAGGACAGGGTGGGTGCTTTCTTT.